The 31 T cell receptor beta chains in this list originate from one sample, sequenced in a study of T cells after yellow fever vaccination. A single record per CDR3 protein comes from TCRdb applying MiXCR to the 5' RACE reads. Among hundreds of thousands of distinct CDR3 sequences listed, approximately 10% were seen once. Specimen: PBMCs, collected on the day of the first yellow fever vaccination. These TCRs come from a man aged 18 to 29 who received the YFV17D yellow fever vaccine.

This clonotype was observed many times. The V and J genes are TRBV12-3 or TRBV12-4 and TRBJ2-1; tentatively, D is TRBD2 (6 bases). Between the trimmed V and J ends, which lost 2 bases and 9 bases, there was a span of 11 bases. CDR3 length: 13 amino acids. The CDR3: CASSLWRRGEQFF. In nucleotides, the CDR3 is TGTGCCAGCAGTTTATGGAGGAGGGGTGAGCAGTTCTTC.

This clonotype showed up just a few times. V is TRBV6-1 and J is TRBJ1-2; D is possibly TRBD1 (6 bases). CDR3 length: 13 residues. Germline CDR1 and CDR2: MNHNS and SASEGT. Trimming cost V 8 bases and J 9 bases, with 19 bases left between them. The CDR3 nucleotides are TGTGCCAGCGGGACTAGACAGGTATCGCGCTACACCTTC. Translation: CASGTRQVSRYTF.

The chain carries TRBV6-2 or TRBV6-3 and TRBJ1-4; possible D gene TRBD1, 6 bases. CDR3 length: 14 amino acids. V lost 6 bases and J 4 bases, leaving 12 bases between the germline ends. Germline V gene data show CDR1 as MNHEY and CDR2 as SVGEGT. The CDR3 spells CASRGTFLNEKLFF. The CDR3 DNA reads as TGTGCCAGCAGGGGGACATTCCTTAATGAAAAACTGTTTTTT.

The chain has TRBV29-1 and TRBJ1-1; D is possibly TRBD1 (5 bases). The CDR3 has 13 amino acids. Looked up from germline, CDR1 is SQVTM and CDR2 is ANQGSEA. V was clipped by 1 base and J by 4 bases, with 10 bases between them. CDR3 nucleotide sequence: TGCAGCGTTGAAGGACAGCCGACCACTGAAGCTTTCTTT. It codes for CSVEGQPTTEAFF.

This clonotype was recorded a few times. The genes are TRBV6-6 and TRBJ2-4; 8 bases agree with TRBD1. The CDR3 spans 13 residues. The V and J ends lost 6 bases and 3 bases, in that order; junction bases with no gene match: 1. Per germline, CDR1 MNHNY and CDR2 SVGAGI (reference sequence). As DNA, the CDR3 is TGTGCCAGCAGACAGGGGGACAAAAACATTCAGTACTTC. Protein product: CASRQGDKNIQYF.

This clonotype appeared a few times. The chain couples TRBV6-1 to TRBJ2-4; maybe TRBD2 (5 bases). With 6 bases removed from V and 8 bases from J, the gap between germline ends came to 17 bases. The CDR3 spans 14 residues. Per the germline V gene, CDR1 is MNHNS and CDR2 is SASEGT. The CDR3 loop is CASSPPHEEDIQYF. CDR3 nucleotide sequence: TGTGCCAGCAGCCCGCCACATGAGGAGGACATTCAGTACTTC.

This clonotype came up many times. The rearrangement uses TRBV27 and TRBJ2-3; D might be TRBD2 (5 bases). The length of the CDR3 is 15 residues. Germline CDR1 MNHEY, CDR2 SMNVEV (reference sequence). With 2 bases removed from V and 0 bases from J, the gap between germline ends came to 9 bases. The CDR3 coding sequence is TGTGCCAGCAGTTTAACCGGGATTAGCACAGATACGCAGTATTTT. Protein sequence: CASSLTGISTDTQYF.

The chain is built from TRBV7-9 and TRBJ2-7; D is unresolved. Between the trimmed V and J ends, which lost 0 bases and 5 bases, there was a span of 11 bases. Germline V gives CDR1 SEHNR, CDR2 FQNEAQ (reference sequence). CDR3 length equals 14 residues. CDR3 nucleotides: TGTGCCAGCAGCTTAGCAAGCCCGGTCAACGAGCAGTACTTC. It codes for CASSLASPVNEQYF.

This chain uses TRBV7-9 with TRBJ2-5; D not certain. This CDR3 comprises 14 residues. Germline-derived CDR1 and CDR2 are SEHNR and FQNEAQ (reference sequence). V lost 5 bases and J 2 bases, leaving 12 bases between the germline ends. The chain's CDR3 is CASSGPVVQETQYF. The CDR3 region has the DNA TGTGCCAGCAGCGGCCCGGTAGTTCAAGAGACCCAGTACTTC. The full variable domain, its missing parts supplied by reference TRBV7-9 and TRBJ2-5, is DTGVSQNPRHKITKRGQNVTFRCDPISEHNRLYWYRQTLGQGPEFLTYFQNEAQLEKSRLLSDRFSAERPKGSFSTLEIQRTEQGDSAMYLCASSGPVVQETQYFGPGTRLLVL.

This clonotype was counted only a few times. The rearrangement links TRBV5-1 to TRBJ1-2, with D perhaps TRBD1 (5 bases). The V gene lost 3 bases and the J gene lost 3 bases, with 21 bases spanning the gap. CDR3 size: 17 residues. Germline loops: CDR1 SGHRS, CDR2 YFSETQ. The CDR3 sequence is CASSSVVGEIIDYGYTF. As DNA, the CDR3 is TGCGCCAGCAGCTCGGTTGTAGGGGAGATTATAGACTATGGCTACACCTTC.

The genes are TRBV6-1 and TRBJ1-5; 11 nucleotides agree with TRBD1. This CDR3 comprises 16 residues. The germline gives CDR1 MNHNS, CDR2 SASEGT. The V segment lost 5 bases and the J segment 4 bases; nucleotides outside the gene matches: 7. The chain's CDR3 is CASSPGQGAVNQPQHF. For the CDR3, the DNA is TGTGCCAGCAGTCCTGGACAGGGGGCCGTGAATCAGCCCCAGCATTTT.

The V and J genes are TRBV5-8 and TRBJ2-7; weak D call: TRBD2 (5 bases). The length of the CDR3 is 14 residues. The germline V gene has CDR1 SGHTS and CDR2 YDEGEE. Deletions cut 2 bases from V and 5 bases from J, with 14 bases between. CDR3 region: CASSFGGLPDEQYV. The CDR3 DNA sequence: TGTGCCAGCAGCTTCGGAGGACTCCCGGACGAGCAGTACGTC.

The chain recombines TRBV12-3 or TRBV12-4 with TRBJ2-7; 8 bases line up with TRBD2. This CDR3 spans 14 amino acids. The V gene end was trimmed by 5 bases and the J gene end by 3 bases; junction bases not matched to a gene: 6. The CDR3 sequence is CASSRGGWGYEQYF. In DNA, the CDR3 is TGTGCCAGCAGTCGGGGGGGGTGGGGCTACGAGCAGTACTTC.

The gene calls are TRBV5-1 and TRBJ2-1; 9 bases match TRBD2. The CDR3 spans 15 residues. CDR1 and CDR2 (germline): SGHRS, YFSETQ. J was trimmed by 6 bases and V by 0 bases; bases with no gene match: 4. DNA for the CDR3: TGCGCCAGCAGCTTGGTTCCTAGCGGGGCCAATGAGCAGTTCTTC. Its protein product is CASSLVPSGANEQFF.

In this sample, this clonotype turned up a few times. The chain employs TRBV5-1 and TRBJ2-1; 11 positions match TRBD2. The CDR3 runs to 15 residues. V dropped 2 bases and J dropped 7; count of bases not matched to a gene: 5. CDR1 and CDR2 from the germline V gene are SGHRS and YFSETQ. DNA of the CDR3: TGCGCCAGCAGCTTTACTAGCGGGGGAAGGAATGAGCAGTTCTTC. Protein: CASSFTSGGRNEQFF.

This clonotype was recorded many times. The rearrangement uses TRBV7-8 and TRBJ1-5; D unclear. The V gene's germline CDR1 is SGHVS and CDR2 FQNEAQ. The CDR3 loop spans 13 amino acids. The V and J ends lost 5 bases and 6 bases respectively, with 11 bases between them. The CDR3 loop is CASSTSFSQPQHF. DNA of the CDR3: TGTGCCAGCAGCACCTCTTTCTCTCAGCCCCAGCATTTT.

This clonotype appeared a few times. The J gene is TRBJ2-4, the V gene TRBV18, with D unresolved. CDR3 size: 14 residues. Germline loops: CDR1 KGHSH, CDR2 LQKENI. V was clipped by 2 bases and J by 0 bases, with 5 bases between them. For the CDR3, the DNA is TGTGCCAGCTCACCAGACTCAGCCAAAAACATTCAGTACTTC. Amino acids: CASSPDSAKNIQYF.

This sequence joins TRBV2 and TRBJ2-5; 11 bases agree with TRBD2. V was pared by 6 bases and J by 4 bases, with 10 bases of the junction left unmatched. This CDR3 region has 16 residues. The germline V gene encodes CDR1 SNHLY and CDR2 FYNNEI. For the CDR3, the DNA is TGTGCCAGCAGCGACCCCGGGACTAGCGGCCGAGAGACCCAGTACTTC. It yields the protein CASSDPGTSGRETQYF.

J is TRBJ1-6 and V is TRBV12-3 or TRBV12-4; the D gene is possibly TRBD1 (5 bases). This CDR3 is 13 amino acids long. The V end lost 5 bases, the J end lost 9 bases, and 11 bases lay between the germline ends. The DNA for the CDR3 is TGTGCCAGCAGTGTCCGGGGCGGTTCACCCCTCCACTTT. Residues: CASSVRGGSPLHF.

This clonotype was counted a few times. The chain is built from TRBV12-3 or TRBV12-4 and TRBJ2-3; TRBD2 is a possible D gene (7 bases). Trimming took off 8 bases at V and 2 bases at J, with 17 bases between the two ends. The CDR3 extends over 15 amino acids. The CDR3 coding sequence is TGTGCCAGCGGCGGGGGCCCAACTAACACAGATACGCAGTATTTT. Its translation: CASGGGPTNTDTQYF.

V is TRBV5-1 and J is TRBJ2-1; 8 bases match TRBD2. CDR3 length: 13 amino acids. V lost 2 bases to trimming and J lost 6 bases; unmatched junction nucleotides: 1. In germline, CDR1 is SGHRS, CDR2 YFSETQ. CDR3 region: CASSFGGANEQFF. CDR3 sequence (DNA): TGCGCCAGCAGCTTCGGGGGGGCCAATGAGCAGTTCTTC.

CDR3 DNA: TGTGCCAGCAGTTACGGTAGGGTGCGAGATACGCAGTATTTT. Translated, it gives CASSYGRVRDTQYF. The V call is TRBV6-5, the J call TRBJ2-3; D not certain. Between the trimmed V and J ends, which lost 2 bases and 5 bases, there was a span of 11 bases. CDR1 and CDR2 from the germline V gene are MNHEY and SVGAGI. This CDR3 contains 14 residues.

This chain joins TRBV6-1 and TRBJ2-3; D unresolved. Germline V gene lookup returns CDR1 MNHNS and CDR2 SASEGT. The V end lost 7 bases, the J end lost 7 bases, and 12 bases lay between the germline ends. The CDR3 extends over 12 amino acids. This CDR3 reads CASTDRPNTQYF. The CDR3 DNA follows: TGTGCCAGCACCGACCGCCCCAATACGCAGTATTTT.

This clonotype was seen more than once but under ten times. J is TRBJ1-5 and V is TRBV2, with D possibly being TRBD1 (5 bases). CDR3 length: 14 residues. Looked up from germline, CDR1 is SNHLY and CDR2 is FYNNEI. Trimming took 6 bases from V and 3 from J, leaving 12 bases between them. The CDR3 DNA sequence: TGTGCCAGCAGCATCCGACAGCCCAATCAGCCCCAGCATTTT. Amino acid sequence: CASSIRQPNQPQHF.

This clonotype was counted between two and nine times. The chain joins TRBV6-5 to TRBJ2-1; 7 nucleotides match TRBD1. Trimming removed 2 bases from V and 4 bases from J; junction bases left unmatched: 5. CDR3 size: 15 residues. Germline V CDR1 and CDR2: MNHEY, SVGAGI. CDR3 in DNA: TGTGCCAGCAGTTACCCGGGGACAGCGTACAATGAGCAGTTCTTC. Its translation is CASSYPGTAYNEQFF.

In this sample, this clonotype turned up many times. The CDR3 nucleotides are TGCAGTGCCCCGGACAGGGACAGCCTTTCATATGGCTACACCTTC. Its translation: CSAPDRDSLSYGYTF. The rearrangement links TRBV20-1 to TRBJ1-2; TRBD1 matches at 8 bases. Germline values: CDR1 DFQATT, CDR2 SNEGSKA (reference sequence). The CDR3 is 15 residues long. V was pared by 6 bases and J by 5 bases, with 14 bases of the junction left unmatched.

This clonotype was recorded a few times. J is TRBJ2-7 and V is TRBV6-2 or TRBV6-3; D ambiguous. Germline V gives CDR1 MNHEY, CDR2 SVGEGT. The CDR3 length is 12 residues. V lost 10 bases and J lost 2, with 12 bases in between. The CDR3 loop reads CATNPGAYEQYF. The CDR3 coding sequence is TGTGCCACCAACCCAGGAGCCTACGAGCAGTACTTC.

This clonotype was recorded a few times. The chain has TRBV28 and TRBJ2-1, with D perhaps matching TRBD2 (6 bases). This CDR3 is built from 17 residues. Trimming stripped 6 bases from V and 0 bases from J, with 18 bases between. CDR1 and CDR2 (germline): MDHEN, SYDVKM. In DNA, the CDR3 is TGTGCCAGCAGCCGTAGGTGGGGGGTGGGCTCCTACAATGAGCAGTTCTTC. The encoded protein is CASSRRWGVGSYNEQFF.

The CDR3 coding sequence is TGTGCCTGGACCAGACAGGTCGGAGATGAGCAGTTCTTC. It specifies CAWTRQVGDEQFF. The V call is TRBV30, the J call TRBJ2-1, with a possible D match to TRBD1 (6 bases). Germline lookup yields CDR1 GTSNPN and CDR2 SVGIG (reference sequence). Trimming removed 4 bases at V and 8 bases at J, with 15 bases between. The CDR3 covers 13 residues.

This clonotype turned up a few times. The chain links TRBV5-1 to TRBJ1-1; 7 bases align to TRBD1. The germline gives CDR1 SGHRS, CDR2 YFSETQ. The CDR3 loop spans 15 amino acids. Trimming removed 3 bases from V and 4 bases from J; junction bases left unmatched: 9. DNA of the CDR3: TGCGCCAGCAGCTCAGAGCAACAGGGGTCCACTGAAGCTTTCTTT. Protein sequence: CASSSEQQGSTEAFF. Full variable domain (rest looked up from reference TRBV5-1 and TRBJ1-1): KAGVTQTPRYLIKTRGQQVTLSCSPISGHRSVSWYQQTPGQGLQFLFEYFSETQRNKGNFPGRFSGRQFSNSRSEMNVSTLELGDSALYLCASSSEQQGSTEAFFGQGTRLTVV.

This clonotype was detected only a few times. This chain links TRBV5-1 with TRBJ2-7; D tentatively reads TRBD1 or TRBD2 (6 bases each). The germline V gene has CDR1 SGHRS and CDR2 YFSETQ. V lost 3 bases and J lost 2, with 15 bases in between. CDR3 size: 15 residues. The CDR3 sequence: CASSWGPGAAYEQYF. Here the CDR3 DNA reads TGCGCCAGCAGCTGGGGGCCGGGGGCCGCCTACGAGCAGTACTTC.